A selection of T cell receptor beta chains follows, all from one sample in a study of blood T cell repertoires in COVID-19. Measured with immunoSEQ multiplex PCR; TCRdb has only the in-frame clones, and not every one. The table has some 100,000 clones, roughly four fifths seen once; the top ten hold 6% to 7.5%. The sample comprised peripheral blood. The source of these receptors is a middle-aged man with active or convalescent COVID-19. Each CDR3 is given with its conserved first and last residue. A D gene is named only where the DNA matches it firmly. For some rows the clone size is stated as once, few or many, or as a class when expanded; others skip it.

J gene	V gene	D gene	clone size	CDR3 DNA	CDR3 protein
TRBJ1-2	TRBV7-2	TRBD1	.	TGTGCCAGCAGCCCCGCGGGACAGCTAGAACGCTACACCTTC	CASSPAGQLERYTF
TRBJ2-5	TRBV5-1	TRBD1	.	TGCGCCAGCAGCCTACTCCGGGACAGGGGGCAAGAGACCCAGTACTTC	CASSLLRDRGQETQYF
TRBJ1-4	TRBV29-1	.	.	TGCAGCGTTGCCCAGACGGGGGGTGAAAAACTGTTTTTT	CSVAQTGGEKLFF
TRBJ2-1	TRBV15	TRBD1	.	TGTGCCACCAGCAGGACCGGGACAGGGTCCTACAATGAGCAGTTCTTC	CATSRTGTGSYNEQFF
TRBJ1-6	TRBV7-2	.	.	TGTGCCAGCAGCCCGGACGCCGGAGGGTCACCCCTCCACTTT	CASSPDAGGSPLHF
TRBJ2-1	TRBV28	.	.	TGTGCCAGCAGCCCGACTCCGCCTTACAATGAGCAGTTCTTC	CASSPTPPYNEQFF
TRBJ2-3	TRBV19	.	.	TGTGCCAGTAGTCCCGGGACAGATACGCAGTATTTT	CASSPGTDTQYF
TRBJ2-3	TRBV6-2/TRBV6-3	.	.	TGTGCCAGCAGTTACTCGCTGCGGGGGCCCACAGATACGCAGTATTTT	CASSYSLRGPTDTQYF
TRBJ1-4	TRBV7-2	.	.	TGTGCCAGCAGCTTGGGGGCCGGCGAAAAACTGTTTTTT	CASSLGAGEKLFF
TRBJ1-5	TRBV6-2/TRBV6-3	.	.	TGTGCCAGCAGTTACTCTGGGGGGAATCAGCCCCAGCATTTT	CASSYSGGNQPQHF
TRBJ2-3	TRBV15	.	.	TGTGCCACCAGCAGCCCCGGGAAGTTCAATACGCAGTATTTT	CATSSPGKFNTQYF
TRBJ1-4	TRBV6-2/TRBV6-3	.	.	TGTGCCAGCAGTTACAGGGGAAAGAATGAAAAACTGTTTTTT	CASSYRGKNEKLFF
TRBJ2-1	TRBV5-6	TRBD1	once	TGTGCCAGCAGCTTTAGGACAGGCAACAATGAGCAGTTCTTC	CASSFRTGNNEQFF
TRBJ1-4	TRBV30	.	.	TGTGCCTGGAGTCCCCCAGGGGCTGGGGAAAAACTGTTTTTT	CAWSPPGAGEKLFF
TRBJ1-1	TRBV5-6	.	once	TGTGCCAGCAGCACACAACCTGTTGACTACACTGAAGCTTTCTTT	CASSTQPVDYTEAFF
TRBJ2-2	TRBV5-1	.	.	TGCGCCAGCAGCTTGGGCCAGGGGAGCGGCGGGGAGCTGTTTTTT	CASSLGQGSGGELFF
TRBJ2-3	TRBV10-1	.	.	TGCGCCAGCAGTCGGGGGGATACGCAGTATTTT	CASSRGDTQYF
TRBJ2-5	TRBV6-5	TRBD1	once	TGTGCCAGCAGGAGGGGGCAGTCACTCGGAGAGACCCAGTACTTC	CASRRGQSLGETQYF
TRBJ2-3	TRBV18	TRBD1	.	TGTGCCAGCTCACCGGGACAGCTTAGCACAGATACGCAGTATTTT	CASSPGQLSTDTQYF
TRBJ1-1	TRBV6-6	.	.	TGTGCCATCCGACAGGCTGACACTGAAGCTTTCTTT	CAIRQADTEAFF
TRBJ2-3	TRBV6-1	TRBD2	few	TGTGCCAGCAGTGCAAAATCTAGCGGGGGGGTCACAGATACGCAGTATTTT	CASSAKSSGGVTDTQYF
TRBJ2-7	TRBV11-2	.	.	TGTGCCAGCAGCTTAGATGACAGGATCTACGAGCAGTACTTC	CASSLDDRIYEQYF
TRBJ2-3	TRBV18	TRBD1	.	TGTGCCAGCTCACCCCCAGGGGGCTTTGGAGATACGCAGTATTTT	CASSPPGGFGDTQYF
TRBJ1-1	TRBV6-2/TRBV6-3	.	.	TGTGCCAGCAGTTACTACAGTATGAACACTGAAGCTTTCTTT	CASSYYSMNTEAFF
TRBJ2-7	TRBV6-2/TRBV6-3	.	.	TGTGCCAGCAGTTATGGGCAGTACTACGAGCAGTACTTC	CASSYGQYYEQYF
TRBJ2-3	TRBV6-2/TRBV6-3	.	.	TGTGCCAGCACCCCTGAGGGAGAGAGCACAGATACGCAGTATTTT	CASTPEGESTDTQYF
TRBJ1-4	TRBV27	.	few	TGTGCCAGCAGTCCCCGCCAAGCACAGGCGAACGAAAAACTGTTTTTT	CASSPRQAQANEKLFF